This is a list of T cell receptor beta chains from one sample in a study of T cell responses to AZD1222 COVID-19 vaccine. Sequencing used immunoSEQ multiplex PCR; TCRdb keeps in-frame clones, though not all of them. The sample carries roughly 200,000 clones, approximately 90% recorded once. The material sequenced was peripheral blood, taken 28 days after the second AZD1222 dose. The receptors were gathered from an adult who received the AZD1222 COVID-19 vaccine. CDR3s include the opening cysteine and the closing phenylalanine or tryptophan. Some rows have no size entry. The others give once, few or many, or a class for an expanded clone.

v_call	clone_size	cdr3_aa
TRBV2	-	CASKVGPYEQYF
TRBV18	-	CASSSRTDEQFF
TRBV2	-	CASRPGGGYSNQPQHF
TRBV5-1	-	CASSSWGADGELFF
TRBV2	-	CASSGEGASNQPQHF
TRBV19	-	CASSISGGAYGYTF
TRBV5-1	-	CASSPGQGILGELFF
TRBV7-9	-	CASSSPGTSRYEQYF
TRBV7-2	once	CASSLGGEGTEAFF
TRBV30	-	CAWSVLGLGDNEQFF
TRBV30	-	CAWIKSTGTASYEQYF
TRBV7-9	few	CASSLGGGRKTQYF
TRBV9	-	CASSGGQVDSNYGYTF
TRBV18	once	CASSQTGENSPLHF
TRBV7-6	-	CASSLSGSSYNEQFF
TRBV3-1/TRBV3-2	-	CASSPQDRGRNSPLHF
TRBV5-1	-	CASSLASVVGYTF
TRBV10-2	-	CASSPGTANYGYTF
TRBV27	-	CASRPIGSNEQFF
TRBV10-3	many	CAISNPPTGGQPYEQYF
TRBV6-5	-	CASSLTGQLRHTQYF
TRBV3-1/TRBV3-2	-	CASSQGTGSNQPQHF
TRBV27	-	CARVSRGKNQPQHF
TRBV7-9	-	CASSSSGAYNEQFF
TRBV5-1	-	CASSYGLAGGTDTQYF
TRBV6-1	-	CASSDGQISNQPQHF
TRBV25-1	-	CASSDFGQGGNEQFF
TRBV19	-	CASSIIGLGDSNYGYTF
TRBV5-1	-	CASSFQQGKYEQYF
TRBV5-1	-	CASSFGQGSGNTIYF
TRBV20-1	-	CSASLRGLYNEQFF
TRBV6-1	-	CASSDMGEWNYGYTF